The 3 T cell receptor beta chains presented below share a single source sample, sequenced in a study of T cells in Graves' hyperthyroidism and ophthalmopathy. RNA transcripts provided the source from which TCR beta CDR3 regions were amplified. HTBI primers drove first-round RT-PCR of the TCR CDR3. TCRdb re-called the multiplex PCR reads with MiXCR, one entry per CDR3 protein. Of about 840,000 distinct CDR3 sequences in the sample, 38% are singletons; the top ten hold 8.9%. Sequenced: blood. The receptors stem from a man younger than 35 with Graves' hyperthyroidism.

To note about this clonotype: Sequence at one end of the junction differs from germline and may be a read error. This sequence joins TRBV2 and TRBJ1-1, with 10 nucleotides matching TRBD1. The CDR3 extends over 16 amino acids. Germline V gives CDR1 SNHLY, CDR2 FYNNEI. The CDR3 DNA follows: TGTGCCAGCCGTGAGGGGACAGGGGACTTGAACACTGAAGCTTTCTTT. It yields the protein CASREGTGDLNTEAFF.

This clonotype was recorded many times. J is TRBJ2-2 and V is TRBV2, with unresolved D. With 3 bases removed from V and 5 bases from J, the gap between germline ends came to 16 bases. The CDR3 is 16 amino acids. Germline CDR1 is SNHLY and CDR2 is FYNNEI. The DNA for the CDR3 is TGTGCCAGCAGTGATGGGCAGGCCTCTGGAACCGGGGAGCTGTTTTTT. Residues: CASSDGQASGTGELFF.

This clonotype was seen a few times. The chain has TRBV20-1 and TRBJ1-1, with TRBD1 as a possible D gene (6 bases). This CDR3 is 14 amino acids long. CDR1 is DFQATT, CDR2 SNEGSKA, per germline (reference sequence). V was cut by 1 base and J by 5 bases, with 14 bases left in between. DNA for the CDR3: TGCAGTGCTAGAGCGCGGAGGGGGGAAACTGAAGCTTTCTTT. Its protein product is CSARARRGETEAFF.